Sequencing of this TCR beta chain was carried out in a study of blood T cells in healthy people across ages. This clonotype occurred a few times. PCR was performed a second time for 7 to 11 cycles using a sample-barcoded 5' primer and a J-beta primer mix. TCRdb re-derived calls from the 5' RACE reads in MiXCR, one entry per CDR3 protein. This table has about 1.5 million distinct CDR3 sequences, roughly 43% appearing once. Sequencing used blood. The TCR originated in a young woman in good health.

The CDR3 coding sequence is TGCAGTGCTCCGCTCAGGCCGGGAATGGCTGGGGAGCTGTTTTTT. Its protein is CSAPLRPGMAGELFF. This chain connects TRBV20-1 to TRBJ2-2; possibly TRBD2 for D (5 bases). Trimming took off 5 bases at V and 8 bases at J, with 21 bases between the two ends. The germline V gene encodes CDR1 DFQATT and CDR2 SNEGSKA (reference sequence). This CDR3 is built from 15 residues.